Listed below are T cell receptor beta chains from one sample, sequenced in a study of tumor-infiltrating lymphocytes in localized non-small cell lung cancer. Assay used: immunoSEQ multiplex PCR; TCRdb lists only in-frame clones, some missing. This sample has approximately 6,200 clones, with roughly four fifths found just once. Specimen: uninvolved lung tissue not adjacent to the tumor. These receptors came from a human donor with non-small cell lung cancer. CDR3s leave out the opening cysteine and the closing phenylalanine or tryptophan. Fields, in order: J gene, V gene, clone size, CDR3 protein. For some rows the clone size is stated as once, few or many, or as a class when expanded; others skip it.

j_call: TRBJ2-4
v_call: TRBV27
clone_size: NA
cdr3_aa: ASSFGSSGNIQY

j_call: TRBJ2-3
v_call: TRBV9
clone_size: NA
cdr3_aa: ASSADRDRGWPDTQY

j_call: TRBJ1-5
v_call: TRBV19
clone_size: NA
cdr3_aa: ASSGGQGASNQPQH

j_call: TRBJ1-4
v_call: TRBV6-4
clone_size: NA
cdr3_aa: ASTSDVATNEKPF

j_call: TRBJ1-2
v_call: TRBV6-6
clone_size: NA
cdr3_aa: ASRDRDSAFTGYT

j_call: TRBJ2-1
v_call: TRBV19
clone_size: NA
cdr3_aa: ASTIETGHSYNEQF

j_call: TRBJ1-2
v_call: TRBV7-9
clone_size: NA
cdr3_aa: ASSLGGDSYGYT

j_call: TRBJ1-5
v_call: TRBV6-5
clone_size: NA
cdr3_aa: ASSLDGQGSQPQH

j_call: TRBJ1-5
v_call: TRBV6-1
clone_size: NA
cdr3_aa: ASSGAFSNQPQH

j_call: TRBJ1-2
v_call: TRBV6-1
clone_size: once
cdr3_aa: ASSEAGMSYGYT